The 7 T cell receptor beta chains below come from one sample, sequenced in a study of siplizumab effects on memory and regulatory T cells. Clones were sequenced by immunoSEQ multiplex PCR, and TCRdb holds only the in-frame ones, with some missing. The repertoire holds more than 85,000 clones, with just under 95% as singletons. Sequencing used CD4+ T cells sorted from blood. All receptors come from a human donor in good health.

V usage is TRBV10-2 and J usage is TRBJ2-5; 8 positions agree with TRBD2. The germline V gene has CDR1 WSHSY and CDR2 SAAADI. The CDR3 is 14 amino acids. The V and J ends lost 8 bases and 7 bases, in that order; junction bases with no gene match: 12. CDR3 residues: CASERGDAGGTQYF. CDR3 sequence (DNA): TGCGCCAGCGAGAGGGGGGACGCGGGGGGGACCCAGTACTTC.

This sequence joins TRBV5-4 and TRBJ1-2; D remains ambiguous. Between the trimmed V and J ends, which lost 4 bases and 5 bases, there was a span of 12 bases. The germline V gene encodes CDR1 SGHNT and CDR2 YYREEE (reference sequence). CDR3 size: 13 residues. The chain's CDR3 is CASSDPGKYGYTF. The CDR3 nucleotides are TGTGCCAGCAGCGACCCGGGAAAGTATGGCTACACCTTC.

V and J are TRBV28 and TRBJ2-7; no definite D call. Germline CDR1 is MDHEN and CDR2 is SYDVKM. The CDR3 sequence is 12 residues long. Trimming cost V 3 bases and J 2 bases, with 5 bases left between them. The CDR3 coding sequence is TGTGCCAGCAGTTTGACCCCCTACGAGCAGTACTTC. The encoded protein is CASSLTPYEQYF.

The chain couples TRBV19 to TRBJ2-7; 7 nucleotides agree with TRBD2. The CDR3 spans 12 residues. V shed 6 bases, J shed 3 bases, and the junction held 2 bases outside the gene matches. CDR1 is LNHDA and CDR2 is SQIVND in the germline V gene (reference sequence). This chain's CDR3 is CASSGRYYEQYF. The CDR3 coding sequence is TGTGCCAGTAGCGGGAGGTACTACGAGCAGTACTTC.

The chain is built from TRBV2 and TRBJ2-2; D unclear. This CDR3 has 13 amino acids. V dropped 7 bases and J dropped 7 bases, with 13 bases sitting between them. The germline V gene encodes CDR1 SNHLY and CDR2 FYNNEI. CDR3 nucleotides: TGTGCCAGCAAGGCCCCTTCAGGCGGGGAGCTGTTTTTT. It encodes CASKAPSGGELFF.

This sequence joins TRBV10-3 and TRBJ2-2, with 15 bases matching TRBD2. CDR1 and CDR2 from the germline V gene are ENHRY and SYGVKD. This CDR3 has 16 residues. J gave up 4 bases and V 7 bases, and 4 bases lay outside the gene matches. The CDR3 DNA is TGTGCCATCAAAGGACTAGCGGGGGGGCCCACCGGGGAGCTGTTTTTT. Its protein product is CAIKGLAGGPTGELFF.

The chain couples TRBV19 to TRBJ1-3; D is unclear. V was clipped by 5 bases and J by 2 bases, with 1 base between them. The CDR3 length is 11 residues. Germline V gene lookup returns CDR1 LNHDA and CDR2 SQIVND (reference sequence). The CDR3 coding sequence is TGTGCCAGTAGTGCTGGAAACACCATATATTTT. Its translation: CASSAGNTIYF.